Listed below are T cell receptor beta chains from one sample, sequenced in a study of blood T cell repertoires in COVID-19. Clones were read by immunoSEQ multiplex PCR, and TCRdb kept only the in-frame ones, dropping some. The table shows some 150,000 clones, with around 87% occurring only once. The specimen was PBMCs or T cells enriched from blood (not recorded which). These receptors all come from a woman in her 30s with acute COVID-19. Both conserved end residues are part of each CDR3. The D gene is left open where the match is weak. Only some rows state a clone size, as once, few, many or a class for expanded clones.

>-|TRBJ2-7|-|TRBV6-6
TGTGCCAGCAGTTCCCACATGGTCGAGCAGTACTTC
CASSSHMVEQYF
>TRBD2|TRBJ2-7|once|TRBV3-1/TRBV3-2
TGTGCCAGCAGCCCTCCCCCTGCCGAAGGACTAGCGGGAGTCCCCTACGAGCAGTACTTC
CASSPPPAEGLAGVPYEQYF
>TRBD1|TRBJ1-1|-|TRBV6-5
TGTGCCAGCAGAACGACAGGGGAGAACACTGAAGCTTTCTTT
CASRTTGENTEAFF
>TRBD2|TRBJ2-1|-|TRBV7-6
TGTGCCAGCAGCTTAGTGGGACTAGCCTACAATGAGCAGTTCTTC
CASSLVGLAYNEQFF
>-|TRBJ2-1|once|TRBV19
TGTGCCAGTAGAAAGAGGGATGAGCAGTTCTTC
CASRKRDEQFF
>-|TRBJ1-4|-|TRBV15
TGTGCCACCAGCAGAGATAAAACCGGGAGTCGTGAAAAACTGTTTTTT
CATSRDKTGSREKLFF
>-|TRBJ1-2|-|TRBV13
TGTGCCAGCAGCTCGGGACACAACTATGGCTACACCTTC
CASSSGHNYGYTF
>-|TRBJ2-4|-|TRBV5-4
TGTGCCAGCAGCTCTGACAGGGGCGGGGGCAAAAACATTCAGTACTTC
CASSSDRGGGKNIQYF
>TRBD2|TRBJ2-1|once|TRBV24-1
TGTGCCACCAGTGACCGAAGCGGGAGCTATAACAATGAGCAGTTCTTC
CATSDRSGSYNNEQFF
>-|TRBJ1-1|-|TRBV4-3
TGCGCCAGCAGCCAAGCCCGGGACACGGCTGAAGCTTTCTTT
CASSQARDTAEAFF
>-|TRBJ1-1|-|TRBV29-1
TGCAGCGTTGAAGCGGGAACTACTGAAGCTTTCTTT
CSVEAGTTEAFF
>-|TRBJ2-1|-|TRBV29-1
TGCAGCGTGAAACAAACAGGGACTGAGCAGTTCTTC
CSVKQTGTEQFF
>-|TRBJ2-6|-|TRBV6-2/TRBV6-3
TGTGCCAGCAGTTATCCAGAACAGGGAGCTACTGGGGCCAACGTCCTGACTTTC
CASSYPEQGATGANVLTF
>-|TRBJ1-5|once|TRBV6-6
TGTGCCAGCAGTCCTGACAGATATCAGCCCCAGCATTTT
CASSPDRYQPQHF
>TRBD1|TRBJ1-2|-|TRBV9
TGTGCCAGCAGCGTAGACCCGTTAACAGGGGAGGGCTACACCTTC
CASSVDPLTGEGYTF
>TRBD1|TRBJ1-2|-|TRBV7-2
TGTGCCAGCAGCTTAGAGACAGGGAACTATGGCTACACCTTC
CASSLETGNYGYTF
>TRBD2|TRBJ2-7|-|TRBV7-2
TGTGCCAGCAGCTTGGTTAGCGGGAGGGCCCTGTCCTACGAGCAGTACTTC
CASSLVSGRALSYEQYF
>TRBD1|TRBJ1-1|once|TRBV29-1
TGCAGCGTTGTGGGACAGGGGGCTCGGGAAGCTTTCTTT
CSVVGQGAREAFF
>TRBD1|TRBJ1-1|-|TRBV15
TGTGCCACCAGCACAGGGGGGAACCTCGGCTCTGAAGCTTTCTTT
CATSTGGNLGSEAFF
>-|TRBJ1-1|-|TRBV30
TGTGCCTGGAGCCACAGGGAAAACACTGAAGCTTTCTTT
CAWSHRENTEAFF
>TRBD1|TRBJ2-2|-|TRBV6-5
TGTGCCAGTCGAGCCGGGACAGGGAACACCGGGGAGCTGTTTTTT
CASRAGTGNTGELFF
>TRBD2|TRBJ2-2|few|TRBV28
TGTGCCAGCGTCACTAGCGGGAGAGTAACCGGGGAGCTGTTTTTT
CASVTSGRVTGELFF
>TRBD1|TRBJ1-4|-|TRBV27
TGTGCCAGCAGTTCCCCGGTCAGGGGGGAGGAAAAACTGTTTTTT
CASSSPVRGEEKLFF
>TRBD1|TRBJ2-3|-|TRBV5-4
TGTGCCAGCAGCTTGGGGGGACAGAGCACAGATACGCAGTATTTT
CASSLGGQSTDTQYF
>-|TRBJ2-7|-|TRBV19
TGTGCCAGTAGTATAGATCTCGTCTACGAGCAGTACTTC
CASSIDLVYEQYF
>TRBD1|TRBJ1-2|-|TRBV7-2
TGTGCCAGCAGCAGAGACAGGGGGCAGGATGGCTACACCTTC
CASSRDRGQDGYTF
>-|TRBJ1-2|-|TRBV4-1
TGCGCCAGCAGCCCCCAGGTTCAGTACGGCTACACCTTC
CASSPQVQYGYTF